This T cell receptor beta chain was found in a study of T cell clones after liver transplantation. The wider study: Timepoints were pre-transplant, pre-withdrawal, and after withdrawal was completed or failed.

Concerning this clone: Antigen specificity is unknown.

Whole-study results and caveats: Small, mixed patient groups and varying post-transplant times limit these conclusions. The donor-reactive repertoire was only partly measurable in a couple of subjects, lacking donor cells.

Trimming took 5 bases from V and 0 from J; bases not matched to a gene: 16. This CDR3 has 19 residues. The germline V gene encodes CDR1 SGHTA and CDR2 FQGNSA. Only in-frame clones appear in the TCRdb table, and some are missing; sequencing was by immunoSEQ multiplex PCR. Of roughly 80,000 clones listed, roughly 82% were seen once; the top ten hold approximately 0.47%. The rearrangement links TRBV7-2 to TRBJ2-7; 10 nucleotides match TRBD2. This sequence was found in a human patient who received a liver transplant. Among the T cells, some may be from the graft donor. Material: CD4+ T cells from blood, obtained 45 to 46 months after liver transplant. CDR3 sequence (DNA): TGTGCCAGCAGCCATCCCGGGGTAGCGGGAGGCCGAAGCTCCTACGAGCAGTACTTC. Protein sequence: CASSHPGVAGGRSSYEQYF.